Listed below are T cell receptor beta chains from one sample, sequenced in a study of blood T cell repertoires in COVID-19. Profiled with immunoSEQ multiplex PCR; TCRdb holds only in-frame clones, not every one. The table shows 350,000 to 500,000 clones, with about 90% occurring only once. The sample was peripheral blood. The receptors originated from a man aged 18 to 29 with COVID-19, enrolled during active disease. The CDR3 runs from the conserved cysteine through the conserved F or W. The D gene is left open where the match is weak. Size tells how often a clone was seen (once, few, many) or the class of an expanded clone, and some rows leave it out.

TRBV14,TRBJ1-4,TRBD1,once,CASSQEQGSGEKLFF,TGTGCCAGCAGCCAGGAACAGGGGAGCGGGGAAAAACTGTTTTTT
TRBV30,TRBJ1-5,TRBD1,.,CAWSTQGNQPQHF,TGTGCCTGGAGTACACAGGGGAATCAGCCCCAGCATTTT
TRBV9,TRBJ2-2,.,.,CASSVKRGIGELFF,TGTGCCAGCAGCGTAAAAAGGGGGATCGGGGAGCTGTTTTTT
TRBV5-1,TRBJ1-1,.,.,CASSLFGESWNTEAFF,TGCGCCAGCAGCTTGTTTGGTGAGTCATGGAACACTGAAGCTTTCTTT
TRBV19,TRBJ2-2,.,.,CASPDTNTGELFF,TGTGCCAGTCCCGACACAAACACCGGGGAGCTGTTTTTT
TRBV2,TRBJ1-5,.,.,CASSVGRDRQPQHF,TGTGCCAGCAGTGTGGGCAGGGATCGTCAGCCCCAGCATTTT
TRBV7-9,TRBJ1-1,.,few,CASSSRVPNTEAFF,TGTGCCAGCAGCTCCCGGGTCCCGAACACTGAAGCTTTCTTT
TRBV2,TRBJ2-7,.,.,CASSEEGLLGYEQYF,TGTGCCAGCAGTGAAGAGGGGCTACTTGGCTACGAGCAGTACTTC
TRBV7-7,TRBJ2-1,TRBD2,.,CASSLGRTSGPGTEQFF,TGTGCTAGCAGCTTAGGCCGGACTAGCGGGCCTGGAACCGAGCAGTTCTTC
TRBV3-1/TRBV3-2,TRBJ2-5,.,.,CASSPHTGIQETQYF,TGTGCCAGCAGCCCGCATACAGGGATACAAGAGACCCAGTACTTC
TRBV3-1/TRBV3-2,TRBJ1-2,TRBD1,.,CASSRDRADYGYTF,TGTGCCAGCAGCCGGGACAGGGCGGACTATGGCTACACCTTC
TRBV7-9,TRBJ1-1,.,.,CASSWPAGTEAFF,TGTGCCAGCAGCTGGCCGGCGGGGACTGAAGCTTTCTTT
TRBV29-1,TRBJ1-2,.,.,CSVDRGPDDGYGYTF,TGCAGCGTTGATCGGGGTCCCGATGATGGCTATGGCTACACCTTC
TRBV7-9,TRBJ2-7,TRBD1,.,CATEKGQESYEQYF,TGTGCCACCGAAAAGGGACAGGAGTCCTACGAGCAGTACTTC
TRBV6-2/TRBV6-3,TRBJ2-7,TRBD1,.,CASSKPGTAYEQYF,TGTGCCAGCAGTAAACCCGGGACAGCTTACGAGCAGTACTTC
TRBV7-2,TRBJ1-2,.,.,CASSPHIGDTNYGYTF,TGTGCCAGCAGCCCTCATATCGGGGATACTAACTATGGCTACACCTTC
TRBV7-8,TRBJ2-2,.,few,CASSSGTWQTGELFF,TGTGCCAGCAGCTCCGGGACTTGGCAGACCGGGGAGCTGTTTTTT
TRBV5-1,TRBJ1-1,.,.,CASSLAGAPEAFF,TGCGCCAGCAGCTTAGCGGGTGCGCCTGAAGCTTTCTTT
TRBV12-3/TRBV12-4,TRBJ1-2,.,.,CASSFVRNYGYTF,TGTGCCAGCAGTTTTGTTCGGAACTATGGCTACACCTTC
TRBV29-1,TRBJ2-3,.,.,CSAAGFHTDTQYF,TGCAGCGCCGCGGGATTCCACACAGATACGCAGTATTTT
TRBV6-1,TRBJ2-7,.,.,CASSEAAVIEQYF,TGTGCCAGCAGTGAAGCGGCAGTAATCGAGCAGTACTTC
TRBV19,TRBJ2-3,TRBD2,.,CASSTLAGASDTQYF,TGTGCCAGTAGTACCCTAGCGGGAGCGTCGGATACGCAGTATTTT
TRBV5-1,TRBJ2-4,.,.,CASSSPPEDIQYF,TGCGCCAGCAGCTCCCCCCCCGAGGACATTCAGTACTTC
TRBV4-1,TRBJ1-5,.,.,CASSQGDYSNQPQHF,TGCGCCAGCAGCCAAGGTGACTATAGCAATCAGCCCCAGCATTTT
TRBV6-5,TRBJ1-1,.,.,CASTPFRGQNTEAFF,TGTGCCAGCACCCCCTTCCGAGGCCAAAACACTGAAGCTTTCTTT
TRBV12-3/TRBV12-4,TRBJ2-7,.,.,CASSQRGEQYF,TGTGCCAGCAGCCAGAGAGGCGAGCAGTACTTC
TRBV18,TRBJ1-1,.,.,CASSQGGITEAFF,TGTGCCAGCTCGCAGGGAGGGATAACTGAAGCTTTCTTT
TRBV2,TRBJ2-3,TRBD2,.,CASSAGLAGGSDTQYF,TGTGCCAGCAGTGCGGGGCTAGCGGGAGGTTCAGATACGCAGTATTTT